The 15 T cell receptor beta chains below all came from one sample that was sequenced in a study of memory CD8 T cells in hepatitis C reinfection. The data were produced by immunoSEQ multiplex PCR, yet TCRdb's version contains in-frame clones alone and is incomplete. The data show 45,000 to 55,000 clones, roughly 90% seen once. Time point described: pre-reinfection, 55 to 20 weeks before reinfection detection. The sorted cells went straight to TCR sequencing with no prior in vitro expansion. Specimen: naive CD8+ T cells sorted from blood. The source is a young man with hepatitis C virus infection.

This clone was seen just once. The gene calls are TRBV5-1 and TRBJ2-1, with TRBD2 matching 8 bases. V gave up 2 bases and J gave up 4 bases; unmatched junction bases: 5. CDR3 length: 15 residues. The germline CDR1 and CDR2 sequences are SGHRS and YFSETQ. Written as DNA, the CDR3 is TGCGCCAGCAGCTTAATCGGGGGGGCGTACAATGAGCAGTTCTTC. It specifies CASSLIGGAYNEQFF.

The chain combines TRBV6-5 with TRBJ2-3, with D possibly being TRBD1 (6 bases). V was cut by 0 bases and J by 3 bases, with 10 bases left in between. Per the germline V gene, CDR1 is MNHEY and CDR2 is SVGAGI. The CDR3 is 15 residues long. DNA of the CDR3: TGTGCCAGCAGTTACTCGGGGGACAAAACAGATACGCAGTATTTT. This sequence encodes CASSYSGDKTDTQYF.

This chain joins TRBV7-9 and TRBJ2-1; 10 nucleotides align to TRBD2. This CDR3 has 17 amino acids. V was pared by 6 bases and J by 6 bases, with 14 bases of the junction left unmatched. Germline V gives CDR1 SEHNR, CDR2 FQNEAQ (reference sequence). The CDR3 reads CASRPSGSRGGVNEQFF. The CDR3 DNA sequence: TGTGCCAGCAGACCTAGCGGGAGTCGCGGGGGGGTCAATGAGCAGTTCTTC.

The J gene is TRBJ2-7, the V gene TRBV28; D may be TRBD2 (6 bases). V lost 5 bases, J lost 2 bases, and 13 bases lay in between. CDR3 size: 14 residues. Germline V gene lookup returns CDR1 MDHEN and CDR2 SYDVKM. The CDR3 nucleotides read TGTGCCAGCAGTCCGGGACTCTCAACCTACGAGCAGTACTTC. It codes for CASSPGLSTYEQYF.

V is TRBV2 and J is TRBJ1-3; no definite D call. V dropped 3 bases and J dropped 1 base, with 10 bases sitting between them. The germline gives CDR1 SNHLY, CDR2 FYNNEI. The CDR3 contains 15 residues. The CDR3 DNA is TGTGCCAGCAGTGAGGGCAGTGGTTCTGGAAACACCATATATTTT. Protein sequence: CASSEGSGSGNTIYF.

This chain joins TRBV15 and TRBJ2-7, with 11 nucleotides matching TRBD1. J gave up 1 base and V 4 bases, and 12 bases lay outside the gene matches. Per germline, CDR1 LNHNV and CDR2 YYDKDF (reference sequence). The CDR3 covers 18 residues. CDR3 region: CATSTRGTGQGDSYEQYV. In nucleotides, the CDR3 is TGTGCCACCAGCACTAGAGGAACGGGACAGGGGGATTCCTACGAGCAGTACGTC.

V is TRBV7-2 and J is TRBJ2-7; D may be TRBD2 (6 bases). This CDR3 comprises 13 residues. The germline V gene encodes CDR1 SGHTA and CDR2 FQGNSA. Trimming removed 3 bases from V and 7 bases from J, with 13 bases in between. CDR3 residues: CASSFGGAGEQYV. CDR3 DNA sequence: TGTGCCAGCAGCTTTGGCGGGGCGGGAGAGCAGTACGTC.

The V call is TRBV5-4, the J call TRBJ1-2; TRBD1 is a possible D gene (5 bases). CDR3 length equals 14 residues. V was clipped by 5 bases and J by 4 bases, with 15 bases between them. Germline values: CDR1 SGHNT, CDR2 YYREEE (reference sequence). CDR3 DNA sequence: TGTGCCAGCAGTGGACTAGGGGCGGCCTATGGCTACACCTTC. Protein: CASSGLGAAYGYTF.

This clone was detected only once. The chain employs TRBV5-8 and TRBJ2-3; TRBD2 matches at 10 bases. Trimming removed 4 bases from V and 3 bases from J; junction bases left unmatched: 8. This CDR3 region has 16 residues. CDR1 and CDR2 (germline): SGHTS, YDEGEE. The CDR3 coding sequence is TGTGCCAGCAGCGCTACACTAGCGGGGTTAACAGATACGCAGTATTTT. Its protein product is CASSATLAGLTDTQYF.

The chain links TRBV4-1 to TRBJ2-6; 10 bases are shared with TRBD1. CDR1 is MGHRA and CDR2 is YSYEKL in the germline V gene. The CDR3 totals 18 residues. After removal of 3 bases from V and 0 bases from J, the junction contained 5 bases not matched to a gene. The CDR3 region is CASSHRTGGVSGANVLTF. The DNA of the CDR3 is TGCGCCAGCAGCCATAGGACAGGGGGAGTCTCTGGGGCCAACGTCCTGACTTTC.

J is TRBJ2-1 and V is TRBV9; D might be TRBD2 (7 bases). Between the trimmed V and J ends, which lost 4 bases and 4 bases, there was a span of 15 bases. Per the germline V gene, CDR1 is SGDLS and CDR2 is YYNGEE. The CDR3 is 15 amino acids. DNA of the CDR3: TGTGCCAGCAGCCCTGGGGGGGGGCCTTACAATGAGCAGTTCTTC. Translation gives CASSPGGGPYNEQFF. The full variable domain, with the rest looked up from reference TRBV9 and TRBJ2-1, is DSGVTQTPKHLITATGQRVTLRCSPRSGDLSVYWYQQSLDQGLQFLIQYYNGEERAKGNILERFSAQQFPDLHSELNLSSLELGDSALYFCASSPGGGPYNEQFFGPGTRLTVL.

In this sample, this clone turned up once. A far larger clone is only one base removed, so a read error is likely. The V call is TRBV4-1, the J call TRBJ1-1; no definite D call. V lost 1 base and J lost 0, with 3 bases in between. Germline-derived CDR1 and CDR2 are MGHRA and YSYEKL. This CDR3 region has 13 residues. The CDR3 DNA reads as TGCGCCAGCAGCCAAGTCATGAACACTGAAGCTTTCTTT. It translates to CASSQVMNTEAFF.

The rearrangement uses TRBV5-1 and TRBJ2-3; 13 bases are a match to TRBD2. Germline CDR1 SGHRS, CDR2 YFSETQ. The CDR3 has 16 residues. Unmatched junction bases numbered 8, after V lost 4 bases and J lost 6 bases. The CDR3 reads CASSPGTSGVWDTQYF. DNA for the CDR3: TGCGCCAGCAGCCCTGGGACTAGCGGGGTGTGGGATACGCAGTATTTT.

The rearrangement uses TRBV29-1 and TRBJ2-7; unclear D gene. The CDR3 has 11 amino acids. V shed 0 bases and J shed 9 bases, with 9 bases lying between them. CDR1 is SQVTM and CDR2 is ANQGSEA in the germline V gene. CDR3 nucleotide sequence: TGCAGCGTTGAAGATCTTCGCGGGCAGTACTTC. Translated, it gives CSVEDLRGQYF.

In this sample, this clone turned up once. The rearrangement uses TRBV7-9 and TRBJ1-2, with 9 bases identical to TRBD1. Trimming took 5 bases from V and 7 from J; bases not matched to a gene: 8. The CDR3 runs 14 residues. Germline CDR1 reads SEHNR; CDR2 reads FQNEAQ (reference sequence). In nucleotides, the CDR3 is TGTGCCAGCAGCCCGGGACAGGGAACGGCTGGCTACACCTTC. This sequence encodes CASSPGQGTAGYTF.